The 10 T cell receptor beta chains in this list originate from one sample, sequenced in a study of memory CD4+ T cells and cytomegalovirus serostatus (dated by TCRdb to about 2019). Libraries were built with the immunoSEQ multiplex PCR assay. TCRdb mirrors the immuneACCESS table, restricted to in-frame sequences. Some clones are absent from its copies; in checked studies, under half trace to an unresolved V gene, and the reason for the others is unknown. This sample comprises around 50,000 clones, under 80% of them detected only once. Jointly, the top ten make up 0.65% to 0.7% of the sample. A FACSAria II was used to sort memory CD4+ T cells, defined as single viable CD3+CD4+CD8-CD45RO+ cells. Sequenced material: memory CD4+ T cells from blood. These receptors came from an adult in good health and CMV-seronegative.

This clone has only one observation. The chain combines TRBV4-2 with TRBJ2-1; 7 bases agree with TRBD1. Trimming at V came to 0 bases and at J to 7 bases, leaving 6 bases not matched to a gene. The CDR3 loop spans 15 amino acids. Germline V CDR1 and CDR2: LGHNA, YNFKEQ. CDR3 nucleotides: TGTGCCAGCAGCCAAGATGTACAGGGGTGGAATGAGCAGTTCTTC. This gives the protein CASSQDVQGWNEQFF.

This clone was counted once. The CDR3 sequence is CASSKGDRGPNKNIQYF. In DNA form, the CDR3 reads TGTGCCAGCAGCAAAGGGGACAGGGGTCCCAACAAAAACATTCAGTACTTC. The chain is built from TRBV21-1 and TRBJ2-4; TRBD1 is taken as the D call from the table, unchecked against the DNA. TRBV21-1 is listed as a pseudogene. The CDR3 is 17 amino acids.

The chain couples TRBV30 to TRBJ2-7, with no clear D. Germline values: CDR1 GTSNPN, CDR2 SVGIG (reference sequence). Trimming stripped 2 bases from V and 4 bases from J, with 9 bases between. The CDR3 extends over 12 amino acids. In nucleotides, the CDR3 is TGTGCCTGGAGTAGGTCCAGATACGAGCAGTACTTC. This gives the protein CAWSRSRYEQYF.

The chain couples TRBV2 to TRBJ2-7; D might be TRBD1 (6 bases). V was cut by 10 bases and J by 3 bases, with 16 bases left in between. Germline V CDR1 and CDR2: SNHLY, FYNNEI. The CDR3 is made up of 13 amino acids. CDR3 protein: CATNRDVSYEQYF. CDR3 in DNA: TGTGCCACCAACAGGGATGTCAGCTACGAGCAGTACTTC.

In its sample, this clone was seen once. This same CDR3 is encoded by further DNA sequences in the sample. The CDR3, as DNA: TGCGCCAGCAGCTTGGACAGCACAGATACGCAGTATTTT. It translates to CASSLDSTDTQYF. The chain employs TRBV5-1 and TRBJ2-3; D unclear. Germline CDR1 SGHRS, CDR2 YFSETQ. The CDR3 consists of 13 residues. The germline V and J ends were trimmed by 0 bases and 0 bases, with 2 bases remaining between them.

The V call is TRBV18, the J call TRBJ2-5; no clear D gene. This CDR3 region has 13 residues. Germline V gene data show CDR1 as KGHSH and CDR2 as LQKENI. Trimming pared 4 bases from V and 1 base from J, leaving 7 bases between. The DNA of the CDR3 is TGTGCCAGCTCACAGGGCGCCCAAGAGACCCAGTACTTC. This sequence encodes CASSQGAQETQYF.

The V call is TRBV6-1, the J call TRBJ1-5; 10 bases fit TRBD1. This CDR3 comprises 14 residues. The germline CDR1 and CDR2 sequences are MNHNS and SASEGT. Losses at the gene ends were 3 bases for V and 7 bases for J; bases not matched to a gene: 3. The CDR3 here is CASSEGQGWQPQHF. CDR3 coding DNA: TGTGCCAGCAGTGAGGGACAGGGGTGGCAGCCCCAGCATTTT.

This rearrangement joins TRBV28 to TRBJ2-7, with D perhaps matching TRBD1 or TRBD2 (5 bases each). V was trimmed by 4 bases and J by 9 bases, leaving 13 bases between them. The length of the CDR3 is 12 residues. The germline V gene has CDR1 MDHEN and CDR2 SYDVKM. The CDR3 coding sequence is TGTGCCAGCAGTTCGGGGCAGGGATGGCAGTACTTC. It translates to CASSSGQGWQYF.

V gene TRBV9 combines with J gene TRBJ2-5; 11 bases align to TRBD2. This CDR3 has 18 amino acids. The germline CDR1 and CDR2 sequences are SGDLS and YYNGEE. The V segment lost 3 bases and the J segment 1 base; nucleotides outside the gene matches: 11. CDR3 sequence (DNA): TGTGCCAGCAGCGCTTACGAACCGGGACTAGCGGTCCAAGAGACCCAGTACTTC. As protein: CASSAYEPGLAVQETQYF.

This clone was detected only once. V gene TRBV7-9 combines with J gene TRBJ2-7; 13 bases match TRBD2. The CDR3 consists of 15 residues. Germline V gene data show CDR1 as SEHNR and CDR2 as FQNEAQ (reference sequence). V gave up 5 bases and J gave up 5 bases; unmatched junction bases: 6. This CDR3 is CASSRTSGSTDEQYF. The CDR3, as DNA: TGTGCCAGCAGCCGGACTAGCGGGAGTACAGACGAGCAGTACTTC. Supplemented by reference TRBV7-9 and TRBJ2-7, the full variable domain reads DTGVSQNPRHKITKRGQNVTFRCDPISEHNRLYWYRQTLGQGPEFLTYFQNEAQLEKSRLLSDRFSAERPKGSFSTLEIQRTEQGDSAMYLCASSRTSGSTDEQYFGPGTRLTVT.